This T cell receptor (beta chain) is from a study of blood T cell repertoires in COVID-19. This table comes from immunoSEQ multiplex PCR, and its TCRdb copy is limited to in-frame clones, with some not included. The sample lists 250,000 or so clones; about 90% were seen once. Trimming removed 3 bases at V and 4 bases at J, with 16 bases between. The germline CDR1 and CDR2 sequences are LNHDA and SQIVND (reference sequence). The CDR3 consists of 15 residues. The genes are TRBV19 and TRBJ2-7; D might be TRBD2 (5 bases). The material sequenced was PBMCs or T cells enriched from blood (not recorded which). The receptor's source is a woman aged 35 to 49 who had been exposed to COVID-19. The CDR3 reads CASSIGEGLWYEQYF. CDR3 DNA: TGTGCCAGTAGTATTGGTGAGGGTCTATGGTACGAGCAGTACTTC.